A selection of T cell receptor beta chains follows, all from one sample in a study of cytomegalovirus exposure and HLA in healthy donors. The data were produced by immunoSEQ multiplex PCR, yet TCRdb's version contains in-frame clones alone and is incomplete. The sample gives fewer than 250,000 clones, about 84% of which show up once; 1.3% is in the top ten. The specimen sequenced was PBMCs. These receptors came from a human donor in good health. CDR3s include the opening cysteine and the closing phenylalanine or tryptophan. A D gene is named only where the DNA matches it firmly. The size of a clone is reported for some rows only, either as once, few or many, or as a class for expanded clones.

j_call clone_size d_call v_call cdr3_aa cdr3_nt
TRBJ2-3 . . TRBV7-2 CASSQADTQYF TGTGCCAGCAGCCAGGCAGATACGCAGTATTTT
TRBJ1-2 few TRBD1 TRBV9 CASSQGTGRLGYTF TGTGCCAGCAGCCAGGGGACAGGGCGTCTTGGCTACACCTTC
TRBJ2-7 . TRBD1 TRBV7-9 CASSWRDRPSYEQYF TGTGCCAGCAGCTGGCGGGACAGGCCCTCCTACGAGCAGTACTTC
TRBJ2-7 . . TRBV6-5 CASTNYVGLEDEQYF TGTGCCAGCACCAACTACGTCGGACTGGAGGACGAGCAGTACTTC
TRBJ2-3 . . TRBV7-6 CASSLDPLSNTQYF TGTGCCAGCAGCTTAGACCCTCTGAGCAATACGCAGTATTTT
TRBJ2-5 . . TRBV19 CASSNNGSPGETQYF TGTGCCAGTAGTAATAACGGGAGCCCCGGAGAGACCCAGTACTTC
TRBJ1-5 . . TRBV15 CATSRGGPGGRNQPQHF TGTGCCACCAGCAGGGGGGGTCCCGGGGGACGCAATCAGCCCCAGCATTTT
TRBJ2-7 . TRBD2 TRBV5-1 CASSLALIWLAGVLYEQYF TGCGCCAGCAGCTTGGCCTTGATTTGGCTAGCGGGAGTTTTGTACGAGCAGTACTTC
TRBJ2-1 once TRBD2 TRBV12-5 CASGPWTSGSYEQFF TGTGCTAGTGGTCCGTGGACTAGCGGGAGTTATGAGCAGTTCTTC
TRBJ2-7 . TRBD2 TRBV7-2 CASSLGGGRAYEQYF TGTGCCAGCAGCTTAGGTGGGGGGAGGGCCTACGAGCAGTACTTC
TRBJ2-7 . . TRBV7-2 CASRRSSSSYEQYF TGTGCCAGCAGAAGATCCTCCAGCTCCTACGAGCAGTACTTC
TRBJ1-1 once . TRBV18 CASSRGGVMNTEAFF TGTGCCAGCTCACGAGGAGGCGTCATGAACACTGAAGCTTTCTTT
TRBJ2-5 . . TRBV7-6 CASSLAQDSHQETQYF TGTGCCAGCAGCTTAGCGCAGGACAGTCACCAAGAGACCCAGTACTTC
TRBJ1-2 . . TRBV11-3 CASSLDSGNTPNYGYTF TGTGCCAGCAGCTTAGATTCAGGCAATACCCCAAACTATGGCTACACCTTC
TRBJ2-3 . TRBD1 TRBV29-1 CSVEILGMAGGTRGTQYF TGCAGCGTTGAAATATTGGGGATGGCAGGGGGTACAAGAGGTACGCAGTATTTT
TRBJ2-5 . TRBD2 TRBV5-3 CARKERDPQETQYF TGTGCCAGAAAGGAGCGGGATCCGCAAGAGACCCAGTACTTC
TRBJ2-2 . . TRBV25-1 CASSEYNVNSGELFF TGTGCCAGCAGTGAATATAATGTTAACTCCGGGGAGCTGTTTTTT
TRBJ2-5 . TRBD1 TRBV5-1 CASSLAGRTGGETQYF TGCGCCAGCAGCTTGGCCGGGCGGACAGGGGGAGAGACCCAGTACTTC
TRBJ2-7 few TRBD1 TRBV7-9 CASSPPGQGFYEQYF TGTGCCAGCAGCCCCCCGGGACAGGGGTTCTACGAGCAGTACTTC
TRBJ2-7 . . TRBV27 CASNGGPYEQYF TGTGCCAGCAACGGTGGGCCCTACGAGCAGTACTTC
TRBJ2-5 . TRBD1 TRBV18 CASSGQDQETQYF TGTGCCAGCTCCGGACAGGACCAAGAGACCCAGTACTTC
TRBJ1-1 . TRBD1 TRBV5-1 CASSLGTGVTEAFF TGCGCCAGCAGCTTGGGGACAGGGGTGACTGAAGCTTTCTTT
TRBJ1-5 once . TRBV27 CASSFEFGGAQPQHF TGTGCCAGCAGTTTCGAATTCGGGGGGGCTCAGCCCCAGCATTTT
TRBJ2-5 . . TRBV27 CASSLMRTQYF TGTGCCAGCAGTTTAATGCGGACCCAGTACTTC
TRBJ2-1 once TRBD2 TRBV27 CASSWGLAGEGEQFF TGTGCCAGCAGTTGGGGACTAGCGGGAGAAGGAGAGCAGTTCTTC
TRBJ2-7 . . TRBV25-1 CASSESDEQYF TGTGCCAGCAGTGAATCTGACGAGCAGTACTTC
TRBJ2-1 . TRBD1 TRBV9 CASSVGLVRGRGSYNEQFF TGTGCCAGCAGCGTAGGTTTAGTGAGGGGCAGGGGGAGCTACAATGAGCAGTTCTTC
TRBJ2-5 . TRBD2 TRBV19 CASSTSGGGLVTQYF TGTGCCAGTAGTACTAGCGGGGGGGGGCTGGTGACCCAGTACTTC
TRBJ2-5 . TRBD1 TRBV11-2 CASSLGQGAGETQYF TGTGCCAGCAGCTTAGGGCAGGGGGCAGGGGAGACCCAGTACTTC
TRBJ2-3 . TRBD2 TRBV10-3 CAISAGGLAGDTQYF TGTGCCATCAGTGCAGGGGGACTAGCGGGGGATACGCAGTATTTT
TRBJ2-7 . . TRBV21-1 CASSKYGRRIRNGRREQYF TGTGCCAGCAGCAAATATGGGCGCAGGATTAGGAATGGCAGGCGCGAGCAGTACTTC
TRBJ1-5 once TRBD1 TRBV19 CASSPGTGGNQPQHF TGTGCCAGTAGTCCCGGGACAGGGGGCAATCAGCCCCAGCATTTT
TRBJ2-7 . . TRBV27 CASGVEQYF TGTGCCAGCGGAGTAGAGCAGTACTTC
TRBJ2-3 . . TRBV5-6 CASRKADSKQYF TGTGCCAGCAGGAAAGCGGACTCAAAGCAGTATTTT
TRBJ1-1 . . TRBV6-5 CASSLGYRTGTEAFF TGTGCCAGCAGCCTCGGATACCGGACGGGGACTGAAGCTTTCTTT
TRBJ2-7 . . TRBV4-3 CASSQDYRQGIANEQYF TGCGCCAGCAGCCAAGACTATCGGCAGGGTATAGCAAACGAGCAGTACTTC
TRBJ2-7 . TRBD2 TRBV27 CASSSGLAGRSYEQYF TGTGCCAGCAGTTCGGGACTAGCGGGGCGGTCCTACGAGCAGTACTTC
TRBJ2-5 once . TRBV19 CASSRRQTQETQYF TGTGCCAGTAGTAGAAGACAGACCCAAGAGACCCAGTACTTC
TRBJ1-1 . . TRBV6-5 CASSRGTEAFF TGTGCCAGCAGCCGTGGGACAGAAGCTTTCTTT
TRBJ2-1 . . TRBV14 CASSQELYNEQFF TGTGCCAGCAGCCAAGAACTTTACAATGAGCAGTTCTTC
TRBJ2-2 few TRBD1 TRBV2 CASRDRTGGSGELFF TGTGCCAGCAGGGACCGGACAGGGGGCTCCGGGGAGCTGTTTTTT
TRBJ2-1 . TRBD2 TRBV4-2 CASRRELTSGGGEQFF TGTGCCAGCAGACGCGAATTGACTAGCGGGGGAGGAGAGCAGTTCTTC
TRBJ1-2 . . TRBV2 CASSETRYYGYTF TGTGCCAGCAGCGAGACACGGTACTATGGCTACACCTTC
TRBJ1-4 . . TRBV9 CASSVGGVANEKLFF TGTGCCAGCAGCGTAGGCGGAGTGGCTAATGAAAAACTGTTTTTT
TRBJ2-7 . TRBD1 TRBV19 CASSILWIPGQHKTWEQYF TGTGCCAGTAGTATTCTTTGGATTCCGGGACAGCACAAAACGTGGGAGCAGTACTTC